What follows are 20 T cell receptor beta chains derived from one specimen sequenced in a study of T cells after yellow fever vaccination. TCRdb redid the calling of the 5' RACE reads with MiXCR, one entry per CDR3 protein. Of about 320,000 distinct CDR3 sequences in the sample, around 4.4% were seen once. The sequencing used PBMCs, collected 15 days after the yellow fever booster vaccination. The receptors shown here come from a man younger than 35 who received the YFV17D yellow fever vaccine.

The chain employs TRBV5-1 and TRBJ2-7, with a weak D call TRBD1 (6 bases). V lost 4 bases and J 3 bases, leaving 14 bases between the germline ends. The CDR3 runs 14 residues. Per germline, CDR1 SGHRS and CDR2 YFSETQ. Written as DNA, the CDR3 is TGCGCCAGCAGCCCAACAGGGAGTGACTACGAGCAGTACTTC. Encoded protein: CASSPTGSDYEQYF.

Only a few counts were recorded for this clonotype. The chain couples TRBV3-1 to TRBJ1-1; D gene unclear. The CDR3 has 15 residues. In germline, CDR1 is LGHDT, CDR2 YNNKEL (reference sequence). Trimming left V 1 base short and J 0 bases short, with 9 bases between. CDR3 in DNA: TGTGCCAGCAGCCAAGTGCGTTTACTGAACACTGAAGCTTTCTTT. As protein: CASSQVRLLNTEAFF. The full variable domain, its missing parts supplied by reference TRBV3-1 and TRBJ1-1, is DTAVSQTPKYLVTQMGNDKSIKCEQNLGHDTMYWYKQDSKKFLKIMFSYNNKELIINETVPNRFSPKSPDKAHLNLHINSLELGDSAVYFCASSQVRLLNTEAFFGQGTRLTVV.

This clonotype has at least ten counts. The chain combines TRBV7-9 with TRBJ1-1, with D perhaps TRBD1 (6 bases). Germline CDR1 SEHNR, CDR2 FQNEAQ (reference sequence). There are 16 residues in the CDR3. Trimming removed 0 bases from V and 3 bases from J, with 14 bases in between. The CDR3 spells CASSLALAGAYTEAFF. CDR3 coding DNA: TGTGCCAGCAGCTTAGCGCTAGCAGGGGCCTACACTGAAGCTTTCTTT.

The chain is built from TRBV11-2 and TRBJ2-5; 8 positions match TRBD2. Germline trimming cut 5 bases from V and 5 bases from J; bases unmatched to any gene: 10. This CDR3 region has 15 residues. Looked up from germline, CDR1 is SGHAT and CDR2 is FQNNGV. The chain's CDR3 is CASSVGTTGGETQYF. CDR3 DNA: TGTGCCAGCAGCGTTGGGACGACGGGGGGGGAGACCCAGTACTTC.

This clonotype has ten or more counts. The V gene is TRBV24-1, the J gene TRBJ2-3, with a weak D call TRBD2 (6 bases). Trimming took off 9 bases at V and 3 bases at J, with 9 bases between the two ends. Germline-derived CDR1 and CDR2 are KGHDR and SFDVKD. This CDR3 has 12 amino acids. CDR3 loop: CATGGMTDTQYF. In DNA, the CDR3 is TGTGCCACCGGCGGGATGACAGATACGCAGTATTTT.

This clonotype was observed a handful of times. The chain employs TRBV4-1 and TRBJ2-2; D ambiguous. CDR3 length: 14 residues. CDR1 and CDR2 (germline): MGHRA, YSYEKL. V was trimmed by 1 base and J by 4 bases, leaving 7 bases between them. The CDR3 is CASSQVWGTGELFF. CDR3 DNA: TGCGCCAGCAGCCAAGTATGGGGCACCGGGGAGCTGTTTTTT.

The table lists this clonotype with many counts. The chain recombines TRBV7-2 with TRBJ1-1; 7 bases match TRBD1. The CDR3 spans 12 residues. The J segment lost 10 bases and the V segment lost 5 bases, leaving 7 bases of the junction unmatched. Germline lookup yields CDR1 SGHTA and CDR2 FQGNSA. DNA of the CDR3: TGTGCCAGCAGCCCAACGACAGGGAGAGCTTTCTTT. Residues: CASSPTTGRAFF.

The J gene is TRBJ1-1, the V gene TRBV7-6, with D uncertain. Germline V CDR1 and CDR2: SGHVS, FNYEAQ. There are 14 residues in the CDR3. V gave up 5 bases and J gave up 4 bases, with 14 bases separating them. This chain's CDR3 is CASSEKGYGTEAFF. DNA for the CDR3: TGTGCCAGCAGCGAGAAAGGATATGGCACTGAAGCTTTCTTT. Supplemented by reference TRBV7-6 and TRBJ1-1, the full variable domain reads GAGVSQSPRYKVTKRGQDVALRCDPISGHVSLYWYRQALGQGPEFLTYFNYEAQQDKSGLPNDRFSAERPEGSISTLTIQRTEQRDSAMYRCASSEKGYGTEAFFGQGTRLTVV.

This clonotype turned up a few times. The V call is TRBV28, the J call TRBJ1-6, with D uncertain. The V gene lost 6 bases and the J gene lost 10 bases, with 13 bases spanning the gap. This CDR3 spans 13 amino acids. Germline CDR1 is MDHEN and CDR2 is SYDVKM. CDR3 in DNA: TGTGCCAGCAGGGTACTGGGAGCGTCACCCCTCCACTTT. This codes for CASRVLGASPLHF.

This clonotype was observed many times. This sequence joins TRBV7-9 and TRBJ1-2, with D unclear. The CDR3 contains 15 residues. Trimming took 1 base from V and 4 from J, leaving 13 bases between them. From germline, CDR1 is SEHNR and CDR2 FQNEAQ (reference sequence). CDR3 residues: CASSLGVLVGYGYTF. The CDR3 DNA reads as TGTGCCAGCAGCTTAGGGGTTTTGGTTGGCTATGGCTACACCTTC.

This clonotype was picked up many times. V and J are TRBV5-5 and TRBJ2-3; TRBD2 matches at 8 bases. The CDR3 consists of 16 residues. Germline V gene data show CDR1 as SGHKS and CDR2 as YYEKEE (reference sequence). With V trimmed by 4 bases and J by 4 bases, 11 bases remained unmatched. The CDR3 here is CASSHGGGPGSDTQYF. The CDR3 DNA reads TGTGCCAGCAGCCATGGCGGGGGGCCAGGGTCAGATACGCAGTATTTT.

This clonotype showed up just a few times. The V gene is TRBV27, the J gene TRBJ2-2; D remains ambiguous. Germline V gene data show CDR1 as MNHEY and CDR2 as SMNVEV (reference sequence). This CDR3 has 15 amino acids. V was shortened by 5 bases and J by 6 bases, with 16 bases between the two germline ends. The CDR3 DNA sequence: TGTGCCAGCAGTCTGCGAAAGAGGTCCGCCGGGGAGCTGTTTTTT. It is translated as CASSLRKRSAGELFF.

This clonotype came up a few times. The chain is built from TRBV12-5 and TRBJ2-3; 8 bases match TRBD1. Germline CDR1 reads LGHNT; CDR2 reads FRNRAP. The J segment lost 3 bases and the V segment lost 5 bases, leaving 10 bases of the junction unmatched. The CDR3 has 16 residues. CDR3 nucleotides: TGTGCTAGTGGTACGGGACGGACAGGGTTTACAGATACGCAGTATTTT. This translates into CASGTGRTGFTDTQYF.

There are a few counts of this clonotype. This rearrangement joins TRBV12-3 or TRBV12-4 to TRBJ1-1, with 7 bases identical to TRBD1. After removal of 6 bases from V and 4 bases from J, the junction contained 8 bases not matched to a gene. The CDR3 has 14 residues. CDR3 residues: CASSFRGRRTEAFF. Written as DNA, the CDR3 is TGTGCCAGCAGCTTTAGGGGGCGACGCACTGAAGCTTTCTTT.

This clonotype has a handful of counts. The rearrangement links TRBV6-5 to TRBJ2-5; 8 bases line up with TRBD2. The CDR3 has 17 residues. J was trimmed by 1 base and V by 5 bases; bases with no gene match: 12. Germline lookup yields CDR1 MNHEY and CDR2 SVGAGI. The CDR3 loop is CASSTGLPGGPQETQYF. As DNA, the CDR3 is TGTGCCAGCAGTACGGGACTCCCGGGGGGGCCCCAAGAGACCCAGTACTTC.

This clonotype was counted only a few times. The chain couples TRBV28 to TRBJ1-1, with D hard to call. Trimming shortened V by 9 bases and J by 2 bases, and 16 bases separated the two germline ends. Germline V gives CDR1 MDHEN, CDR2 SYDVKM. There are 14 residues in the CDR3. The CDR3: CASGEPLQNTEAFF. As DNA, the CDR3 is TGTGCCAGTGGGGAGCCACTACAAAACACTGAAGCTTTCTTT.

This clonotype was seen ten or more times. The V and J genes are TRBV7-9 and TRBJ1-2; D possibly corresponds to TRBD1 (6 bases). V was clipped by 5 bases and J by 4 bases, with 11 bases between them. The germline gives CDR1 SEHNR, CDR2 FQNEAQ (reference sequence). CDR3 length: 13 residues. The CDR3, as DNA: TGTGCCAGCAGCCTACAGGGCCCCTATGGCTACACCTTC. Translating it yields CASSLQGPYGYTF.

This clonotype was found many times. The chain joins TRBV7-2 to TRBJ1-2; possible D gene TRBD1, 6 bases. Germline assignment: CDR1 SGHTA and CDR2 FQGNSA. V lost 4 bases, J lost 6 bases, and 12 bases lay in between. This CDR3 is built from 13 residues. CDR3 coding DNA: TGTGCCAGCAGCTGGAAGGCAGGGGATGGCTACACCTTC. Amino acid sequence: CASSWKAGDGYTF.

This clonotype was detected many times. The chain couples TRBV5-1 to TRBJ2-2; possibly TRBD1 for D (5 bases). The germline V gene has CDR1 SGHRS and CDR2 YFSETQ. This CDR3 is built from 13 residues. V lost 7 bases and J 6 bases, leaving 13 bases between the germline ends. The CDR3: CASQGPTPGELFF. In nucleotides, the CDR3 is TGCGCCAGCCAGGGTCCCACTCCCGGGGAGCTGTTTTTT.

In its sample, this clonotype was seen many times. The gene calls are TRBV6-5 and TRBJ2-7, with TRBD2 matching over 8 bases. This CDR3 comprises 14 residues. Germline V gene lookup returns CDR1 MNHEY and CDR2 SVGAGI. The V and J ends lost 6 bases and 2 bases, in that order; junction bases with no gene match: 6. The CDR3 region has the DNA TGTGCCAGCAGCCACGGGGGGGGGCCCTACGAGCAGTACTTC. Protein product: CASSHGGGPYEQYF.